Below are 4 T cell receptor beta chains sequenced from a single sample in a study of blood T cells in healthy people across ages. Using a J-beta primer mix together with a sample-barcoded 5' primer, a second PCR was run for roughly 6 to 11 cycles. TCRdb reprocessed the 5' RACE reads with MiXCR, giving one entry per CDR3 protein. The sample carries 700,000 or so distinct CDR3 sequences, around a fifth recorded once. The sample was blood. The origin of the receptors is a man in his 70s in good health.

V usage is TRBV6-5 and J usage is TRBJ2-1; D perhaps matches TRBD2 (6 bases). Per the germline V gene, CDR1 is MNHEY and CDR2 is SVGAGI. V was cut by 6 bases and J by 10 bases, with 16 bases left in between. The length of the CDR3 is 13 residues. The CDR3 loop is CASRAQGGEEQFF. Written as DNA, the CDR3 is TGTGCCAGCAGAGCCCAGGGCGGGGAGGAGCAGTTCTTC.

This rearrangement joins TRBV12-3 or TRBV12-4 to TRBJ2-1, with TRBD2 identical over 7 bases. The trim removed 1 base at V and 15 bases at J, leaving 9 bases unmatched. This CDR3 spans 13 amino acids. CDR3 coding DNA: TGTGCCAGCAGTTTAGGGGGGGGGTTAGATAGGTTCTTC. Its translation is CASSLGGGLDRFF.

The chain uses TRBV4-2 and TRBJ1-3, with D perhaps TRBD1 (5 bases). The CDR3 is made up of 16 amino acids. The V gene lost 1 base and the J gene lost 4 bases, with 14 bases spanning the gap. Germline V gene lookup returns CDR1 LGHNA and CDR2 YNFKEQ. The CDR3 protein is CASSQAGEVPGNTIYF. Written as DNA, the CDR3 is TGTGCCAGCAGCCAAGCGGGGGAGGTGCCCGGAAACACCATATATTTT.

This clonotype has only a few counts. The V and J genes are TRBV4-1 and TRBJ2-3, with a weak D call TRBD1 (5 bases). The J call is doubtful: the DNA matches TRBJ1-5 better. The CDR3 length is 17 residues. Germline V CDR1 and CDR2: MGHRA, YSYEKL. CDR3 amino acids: CASSQAGGAWSTDTQHF. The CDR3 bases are TGCGCCAGCAGCCAGGCGGGCGGGGCTTGGAGTACAGATACGCAGCATTTT.